This T cell receptor beta chain was profiled in a study of T-cell reconstitution after alpha-beta-depleted transplantation in children. Whole-study findings and limits: The high TCRbeta diversity at day 60 in some patients came from surviving recipient T cells and thymic progenitors. In patients about two months after transplant, alpha-beta T cells reportedly arose from several hundred expanded graft clones. At the one-year point after transplant, T-cell counts and TCRbeta diversity were found to come mostly from T cells that had been newly produced.

Library preparation (for TCRbeta) was performed with unique molecular identifiers. TCRdb processed the PCR reads anew with MiXCR; each CDR3 protein has one entry. The sample includes approximately 290,000 distinct CDR3 sequences, roughly 10% of them seen just once. The V gene's germline CDR1 is MGHDK and CDR2 SYGVNS. The CDR3 length is 13 residues. V shed 8 bases and J shed 7 bases, with 14 bases lying between them. This clonotype was seen many times. The antigen is not known. This sequence joins TRBV25-1 and TRBJ1-4; D is uncertain. The sample in question was peripheral blood, obtained 180 days after TCRalphabeta/CD19-depleted stem cell transplant. This receptor was identified in a male patient aged 2 to 9 who had a stem cell transplant for chronic granulomatous disease, so the T cells may come from the graft donor. CDR3 residues: CASADPRSEKLFF. The CDR3 bases are TGTGCCAGCGCGGATCCTAGGAGTGAAAAACTGTTTTTT.